This TCR beta chain came from a study of blood T cell repertoires in COVID-19. The wider study: Italy, Spain and the United States were the sources of the convalescent and acute COVID-19 samples. PBMCs, B-cell-depleted T cells, or T cells were the source of the cDNA or gDNA that made up the material.

CDR3 length: 16 residues. Germline V CDR1 and CDR2: SGHRS, YFSETQ. V lost 4 bases, J lost 0 bases, and 17 bases lay in between. Authors' analysis steps: Quantification of nucleated cells was approximated via reference gene primer amplification. The repertoire was sequenced with immunoSEQ multiplex PCR; TCRdb's copy has only in-frame clones and lacks some. That table is the source of V, J and clone size, and D and trimming were worked out from the DNA. The repertoire holds about 300,000 clones, with roughly 87% as singletons. This receptor was identified in a man younger than 35 with active or convalescent COVID-19. V usage is TRBV5-1 and J usage is TRBJ2-7; D is unclear. Sequenced material: peripheral blood. The CDR3 reads CASSLVSTSSSYEQYF. The CDR3, as DNA: TGCGCCAGCAGCCTGGTATCGACCTCTAGCTCCTACGAGCAGTACTTC.